This T cell receptor beta chain was observed in a study of spatial heterogeneity in lung cancer. Time point indicated: blood at routine non-recurrence follow-up after resection. Whole RNA, which was extracted from tumor, nontumor lung tissue or frozen PBMC, was sequenced without any cell sorting. Germline V gives CDR1 MDHEN, CDR2 SYDVKM. V lost 5 bases and J 0 bases, leaving 10 bases between the germline ends. The CDR3 is 14 residues long. This clonotype was seen ten or more times. Every molecule of TCR cDNA had its own unique molecular identifier. One entry per CDR3 protein results from TCRdb running MiXCR on the 5' RACE reads. The sample lists around 100,000 distinct CDR3 sequences, about a tenth occurring once.

This clonotype was obtained from a female donor with early-stage non-small cell lung cancer. The sample here was PBMCs, taken at follow-up. V and J are TRBV28 and TRBJ1-2; no firm D call. CDR3 DNA sequence: TGTGCCAGCAGTGTGGGCGGAGCTAACTATGGCTACACCTTC. Translating it yields CASSVGGANYGYTF.